This T cell receptor (beta chain) was profiled in a study of long-term antiretroviral therapy in people with HIV. Researchers secured at least one pre-ART and at least two post-ART PBMC samples from each donor. The CDR3 consists of 14 residues. CDR1 SNHLY and CDR2 FYNNEI come from the germline V gene. V shed 6 bases and J 7 bases; nucleotides not matched to a gene: 10. Samples were assayed with immunoSEQ v3.0 at survey level. Measured with immunoSEQ multiplex PCR; TCRdb has only the in-frame clones, and not every one. The data show some 27,000 clones, 85% seen once. The material was unsorted PBMCs, obtained around 5 years after starting antiretroviral therapy. This sequence joins TRBV2 and TRBJ2-7, with 9 bases matching TRBD1. The source of this sequence is a man in his forties with HIV. The CDR3 DNA is TGTGCCAGCAGATCCGGGACAGGGACTGGGGAGCAGTACTTC. The encoded protein is CASRSGTGTGEQYF.